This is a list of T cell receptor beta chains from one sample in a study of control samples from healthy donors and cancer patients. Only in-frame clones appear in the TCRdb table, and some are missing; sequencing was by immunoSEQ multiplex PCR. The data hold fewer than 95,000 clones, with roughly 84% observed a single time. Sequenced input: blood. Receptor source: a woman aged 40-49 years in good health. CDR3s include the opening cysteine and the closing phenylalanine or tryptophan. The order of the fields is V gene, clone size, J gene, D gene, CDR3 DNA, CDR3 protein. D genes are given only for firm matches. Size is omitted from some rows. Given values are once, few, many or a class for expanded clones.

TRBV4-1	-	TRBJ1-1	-	TGCGCCAGCAGCCAGGGACCGGGCACTGAAGCTTTCTTT	CASSQGPGTEAFF
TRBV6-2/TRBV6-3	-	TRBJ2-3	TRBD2	TGTGCCAGCAGTTACACTAGCGGGGGAGGCACAGATACGCAGTATTTT	CASSYTSGGGTDTQYF
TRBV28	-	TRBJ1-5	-	TGTGCCAGCGGCGACCCAGGTTTCAATCAGCCCCAGCATTTT	CASGDPGFNQPQHF
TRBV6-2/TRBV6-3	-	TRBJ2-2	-	TGTGCCAGCAGCCTAACCGGGGAGCTGTTTTTT	CASSLTGELFF
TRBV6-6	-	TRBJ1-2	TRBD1	TGTGCCAGCAGCTCGACAGGGAACTATGGCTACACCTTC	CASSSTGNYGYTF
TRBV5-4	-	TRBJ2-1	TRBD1	TGTGCCAGCAGCTCTTCAGGGGGCGCGATCGACGGACGCAATGAGCAGTTCTTC	CASSSSGGAIDGRNEQFF
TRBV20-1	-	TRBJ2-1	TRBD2	TGCAGTGCTAGTTACAGGGAGAGAGCGGGGGGTTACAATGAGCAGTTCTTC	CSASYRERAGGYNEQFF
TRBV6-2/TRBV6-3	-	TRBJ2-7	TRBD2	TGTGCCAGCAGTTACCGTAGCGGGGGGGCGAACCCCTACGAGCAGTACTTC	CASSYRSGGANPYEQYF
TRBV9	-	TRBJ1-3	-	TGTGCCAGCAGGGGCAGTGACTCTGGAAACACCATATATTTT	CASRGSDSGNTIYF
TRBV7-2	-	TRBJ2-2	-	TGTGCCAGCAGCTTAGGTTGGGCAGGGGAGCTGTTTTTT	CASSLGWAGELFF
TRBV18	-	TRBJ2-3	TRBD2	TGTGCCAGCTCACCTCTAGGACTAGCGGGGAAACCGCCGCGGGGCACAGATACGCAGTATTTT	CASSPLGLAGKPPRGTDTQYF
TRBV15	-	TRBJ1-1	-	TGTGCCACCAGCAGAGGTGAGGGCAGGGACACTGAAGCTTTCTTT	CATSRGEGRDTEAFF
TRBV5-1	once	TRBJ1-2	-	TGCGCCAGCAGCTTGGAAGGGGATGGCTACACCTTC	CASSLEGDGYTF
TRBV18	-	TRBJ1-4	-	TGTGCCAGCTCACCACAACAATCCACAGGGCCTAATGAAAAACTGTTTTTT	CASSPQQSTGPNEKLFF
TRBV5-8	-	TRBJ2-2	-	TGTGCCAGCAGCTCCCAAGTAGGGACCCTCTCGCGGACCGGGGAGCTGTTTTTT	CASSSQVGTLSRTGELFF
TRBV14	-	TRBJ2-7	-	TGTGCCAGCAGCCACCGGTCCCCCTTCGGGACCCGGAGGGCCTACGAGCAGTACTTC	CASSHRSPFGTRRAYEQYF
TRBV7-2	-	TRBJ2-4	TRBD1	TGTGCCAGCAGCGTACTGCCGGGACAGGGTTATTCACAGTACTTC	CASSVLPGQGYSQYF
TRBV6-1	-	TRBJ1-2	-	TGTGCCAGCAGTGAAGCCGACAGTTATATCTATGGCTACACCTTC	CASSEADSYIYGYTF
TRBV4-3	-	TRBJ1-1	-	TGCGCCAGCAGCAGTAAGGTGAACACTGAAGCTTTCTTT	CASSSKVNTEAFF
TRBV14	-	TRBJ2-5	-	TGTGCCAGCAGCCAAGGAGGGGGGGAGACCCAGTACTTC	CASSQGGGETQYF
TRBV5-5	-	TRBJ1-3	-	TGTGCCAGCAGCTTGGCGGGGGTCCACTCTGGAAACACCATATATTTT	CASSLAGVHSGNTIYF
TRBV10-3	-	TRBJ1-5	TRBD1	TGTGCCATCACTGGGGACAGGTCCAATCAGCCCCAGCATTTT	CAITGDRSNQPQHF
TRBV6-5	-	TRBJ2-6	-	TGTGCCAGTTCCGGTTCATCTGGGGCCAACGTCCTGACTTTC	CASSGSSGANVLTF
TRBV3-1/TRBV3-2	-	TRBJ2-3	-	TGTGCCAGCAGCTTTCGGGCAGATACGCAGTATTTT	CASSFRADTQYF
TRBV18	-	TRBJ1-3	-	TGTGCCAGCTGCGCTAGCAGGGATAATGGAAACACCATATATTTT	CASCASRDNGNTIYF
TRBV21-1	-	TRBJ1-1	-	TGTGCCAGCAGCCTACCCGGTGGCGGGGAGGGGGAAGCTTTCTTT	CASSLPGGGEGEAFF
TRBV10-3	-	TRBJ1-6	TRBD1	TGTGCCATCAGTGAGTCCTGGACAGGGGCTTCAAATTCACCCCTCCACTTT	CAISESWTGASNSPLHF
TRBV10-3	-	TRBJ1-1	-	TGTGCCATCAGTGTAACGGACGGGTATGATCGGGACACTGAAGCTTTCTTT	CAISVTDGYDRDTEAFF
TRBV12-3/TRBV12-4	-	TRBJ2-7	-	TGTGCCAGCAGTGTGGTAACCTACGAGCAGTACTTC	CASSVVTYEQYF
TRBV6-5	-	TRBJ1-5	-	TGTGCCAGCAGTTACTCTGGGGGGGGAAACAATCAGCCCCAGCATTTT	CASSYSGGGNNQPQHF
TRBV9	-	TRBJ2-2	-	TGTGCCAGCAGTGAGTCCGGGGAGCTGTTTTTT	CASSESGELFF